This T cell receptor beta chain was documented in a study of cytomegalovirus exposure and HLA in healthy donors. Amplification used 60 Vbeta primers and 13 Jbeta primers. Generated by immunoSEQ multiplex PCR, the TCRdb table keeps only in-frame clones and is missing some. The sample totals some 51,000 clones. A note on this clone: Its specificity is not known.

Per the germline V gene, CDR1 is MNHEY and CDR2 is SVGAGI. The CDR3 extends over 12 amino acids. V was pared by 7 bases and J by 7 bases, with 13 bases between. Whole-study results and caveats: Presence/absence results assume similar sequencing depth per donor, which may not hold.

What was sequenced was PBMCs. The clonotype comes from a man aged 45 to 65 in good health and CMV-seropositive. The chain uses TRBV6-5 and TRBJ1-2; D unclear. In DNA, the CDR3 is TGTGCCAGCACAAGAGGGAATGTTGGCTACACCTTC. Amino acids: CASTRGNVGYTF.